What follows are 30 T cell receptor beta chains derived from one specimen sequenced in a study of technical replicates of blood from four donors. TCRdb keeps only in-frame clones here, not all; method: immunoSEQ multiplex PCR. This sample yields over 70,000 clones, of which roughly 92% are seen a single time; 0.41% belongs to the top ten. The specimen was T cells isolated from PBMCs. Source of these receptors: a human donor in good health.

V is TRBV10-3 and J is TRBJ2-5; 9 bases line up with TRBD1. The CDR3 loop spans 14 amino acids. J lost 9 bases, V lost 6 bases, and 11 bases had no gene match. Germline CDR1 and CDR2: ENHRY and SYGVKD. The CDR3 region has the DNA TGTGCCATCAGGAGGACAGGGGCGGACTTGGCCCAGTACTTC. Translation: CAIRRTGADLAQYF.

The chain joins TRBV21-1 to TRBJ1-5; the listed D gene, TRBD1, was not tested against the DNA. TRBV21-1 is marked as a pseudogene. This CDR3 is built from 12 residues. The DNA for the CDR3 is TGTGCCAGCAGACAGGGGAATCAGCCCCAGCATTTT. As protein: CASRQGNQPQHF.

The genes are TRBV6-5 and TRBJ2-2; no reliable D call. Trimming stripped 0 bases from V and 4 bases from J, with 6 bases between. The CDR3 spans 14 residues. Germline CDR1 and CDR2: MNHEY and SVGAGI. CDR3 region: CASSYSMSTGELFF. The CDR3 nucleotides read TGTGCCAGCAGTTACTCGATGAGCACCGGGGAGCTGTTTTTT.

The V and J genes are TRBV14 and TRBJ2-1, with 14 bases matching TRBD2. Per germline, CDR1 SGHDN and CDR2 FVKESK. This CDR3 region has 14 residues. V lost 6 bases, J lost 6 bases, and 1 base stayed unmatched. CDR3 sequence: CASRGLAGVNEQFF. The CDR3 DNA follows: TGTGCCAGCAGGGGACTAGCGGGAGTCAATGAGCAGTTCTTC. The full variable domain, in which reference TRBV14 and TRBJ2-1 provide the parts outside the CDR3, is EAGVTQFPSHSVIEKGQTVTLRCDPISGHDNLYWYRRVMGKEIKFLLHFVKESKQDESGMPNNRFLAERTGGTYSTLKVQPAELEDSGVYFCASRGLAGVNEQFFGPGTRLTVL.

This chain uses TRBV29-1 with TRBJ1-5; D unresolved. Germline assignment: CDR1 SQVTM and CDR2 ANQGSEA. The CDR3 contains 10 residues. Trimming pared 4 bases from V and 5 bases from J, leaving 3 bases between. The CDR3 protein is CSVGDQPQHF. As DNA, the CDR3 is TGCAGCGTTGGAGATCAGCCCCAGCATTTT.

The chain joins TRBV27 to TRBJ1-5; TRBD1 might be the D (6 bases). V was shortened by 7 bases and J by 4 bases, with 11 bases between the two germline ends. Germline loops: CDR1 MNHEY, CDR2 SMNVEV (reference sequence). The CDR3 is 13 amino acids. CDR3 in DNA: TGTGCCAGCATGGGGGGGCGTAATCAGCCCCAGCATTTT. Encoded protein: CASMGGRNQPQHF.

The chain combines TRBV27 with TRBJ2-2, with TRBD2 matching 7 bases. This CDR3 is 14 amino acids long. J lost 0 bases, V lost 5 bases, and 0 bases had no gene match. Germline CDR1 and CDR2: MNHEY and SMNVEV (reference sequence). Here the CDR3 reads CASSLAANTGELFF. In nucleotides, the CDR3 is TGTGCCAGCAGTCTAGCGGCGAACACCGGGGAGCTGTTTTTT.

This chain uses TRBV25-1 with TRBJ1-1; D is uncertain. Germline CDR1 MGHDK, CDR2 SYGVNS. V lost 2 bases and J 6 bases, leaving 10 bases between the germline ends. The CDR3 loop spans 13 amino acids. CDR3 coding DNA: TGTGCCAGCAGTGAAGGGCCATATGCTGAAGCTTTCTTT. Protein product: CASSEGPYAEAFF.

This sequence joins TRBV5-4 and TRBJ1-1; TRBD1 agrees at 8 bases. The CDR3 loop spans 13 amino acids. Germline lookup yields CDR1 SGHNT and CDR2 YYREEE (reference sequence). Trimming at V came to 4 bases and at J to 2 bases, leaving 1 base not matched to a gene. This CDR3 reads CASSGQGNTEAFF. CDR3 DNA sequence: TGTGCCAGCAGCGGACAGGGAAACACTGAAGCTTTCTTT.

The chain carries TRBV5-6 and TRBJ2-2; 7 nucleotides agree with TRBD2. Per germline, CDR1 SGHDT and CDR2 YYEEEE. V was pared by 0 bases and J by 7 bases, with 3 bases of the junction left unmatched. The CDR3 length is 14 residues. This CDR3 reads CASSLVGRVGELFF. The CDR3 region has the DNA TGTGCCAGCAGCTTGGTTGGGAGGGTCGGGGAGCTGTTTTTT.

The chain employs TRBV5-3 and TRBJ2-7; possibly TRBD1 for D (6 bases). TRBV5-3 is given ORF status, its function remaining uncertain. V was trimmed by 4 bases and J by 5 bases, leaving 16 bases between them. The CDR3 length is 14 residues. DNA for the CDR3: TGTGCCAGAAGCCAGAACAGGGTTGGGCACGAGCAGTACTTC. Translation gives CARSQNRVGHEQYF.

The CDR3 bases are TGCGCCAGCAGCCAAGTGAATAGGCAGGGGGATGAAAAACTGTTTTTT. Translated: CASSQVNRQGDEKLFF. V usage is TRBV4-3 and J usage is TRBJ1-4; TRBD1 agrees at 7 bases. Germline V CDR1 and CDR2: LGHNA, YSLEER. The CDR3 runs 16 residues. V dropped 1 base and J dropped 6; count of bases not matched to a gene: 8.

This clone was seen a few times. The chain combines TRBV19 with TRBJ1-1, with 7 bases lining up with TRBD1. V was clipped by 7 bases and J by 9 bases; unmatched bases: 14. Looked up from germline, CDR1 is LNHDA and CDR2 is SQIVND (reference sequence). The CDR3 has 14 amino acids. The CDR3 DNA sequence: TGTGCCAGTACGACCCTGACAGGGAGCCCAAAAGCTTTCTTT. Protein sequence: CASTTLTGSPKAFF.

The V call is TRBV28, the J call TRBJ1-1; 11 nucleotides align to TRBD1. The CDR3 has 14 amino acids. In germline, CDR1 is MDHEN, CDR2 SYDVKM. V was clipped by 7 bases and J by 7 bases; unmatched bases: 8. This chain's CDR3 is CASTSDRGLFEAFF. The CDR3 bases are TGTGCCAGCACATCGGACAGGGGGCTTTTTGAAGCTTTCTTT.

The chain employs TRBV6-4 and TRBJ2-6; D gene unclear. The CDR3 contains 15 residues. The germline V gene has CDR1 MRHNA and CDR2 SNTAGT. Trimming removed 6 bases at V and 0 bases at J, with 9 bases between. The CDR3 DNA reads TGTGCCAGCAGCGAAGTGAGCTCTGGGGCCAACGTCCTGACTTTC. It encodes CASSEVSSGANVLTF.

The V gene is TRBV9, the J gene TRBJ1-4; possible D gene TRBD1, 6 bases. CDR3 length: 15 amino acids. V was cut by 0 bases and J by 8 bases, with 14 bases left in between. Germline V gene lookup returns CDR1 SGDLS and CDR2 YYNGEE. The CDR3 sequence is CASSVGGTIREKLFF. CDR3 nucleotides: TGTGCCAGCAGCGTAGGAGGGACAATCCGAGAAAAACTGTTTTTT.

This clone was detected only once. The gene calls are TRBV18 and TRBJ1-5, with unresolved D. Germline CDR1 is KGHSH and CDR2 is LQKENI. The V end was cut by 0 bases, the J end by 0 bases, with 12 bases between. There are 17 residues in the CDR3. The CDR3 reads CASSPPGKDYSNQPQHF. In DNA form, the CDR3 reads TGTGCCAGCTCACCACCGGGGAAGGACTATAGCAATCAGCCCCAGCATTTT.

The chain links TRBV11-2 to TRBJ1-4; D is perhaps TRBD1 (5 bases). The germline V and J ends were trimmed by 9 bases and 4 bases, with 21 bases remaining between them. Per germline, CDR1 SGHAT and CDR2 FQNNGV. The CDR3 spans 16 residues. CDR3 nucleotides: TGTGCCAGTATAGGGTTCGGCGGGGCCAATAATGAAAAACTGTTTTTT. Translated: CASIGFGGANNEKLFF.

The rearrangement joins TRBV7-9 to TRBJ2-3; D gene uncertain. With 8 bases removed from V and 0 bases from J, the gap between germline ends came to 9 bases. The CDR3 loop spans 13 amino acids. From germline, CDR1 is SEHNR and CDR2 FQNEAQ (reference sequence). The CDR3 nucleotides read TGTGCCAGCGCTATCCCCAGCACAGATACGCAGTATTTT. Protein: CASAIPSTDTQYF.

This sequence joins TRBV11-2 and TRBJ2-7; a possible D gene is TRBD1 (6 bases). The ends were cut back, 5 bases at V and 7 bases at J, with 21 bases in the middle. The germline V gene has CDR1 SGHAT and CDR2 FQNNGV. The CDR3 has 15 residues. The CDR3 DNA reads TGTGCCAGCAGCCCGCTGACTACTGTCAGGGGAGAGCAGTACTTC. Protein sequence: CASSPLTTVRGEQYF. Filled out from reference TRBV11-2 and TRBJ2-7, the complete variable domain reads EAGVAQSPRYKIIEKRQSVAFWCNPISGHATLYWYQQILGQGPKLLIQFQNNGVVDDSQLPKDRFSAERLKGVDSTLKIQPAKLEDSAVYLCASSPLTTVRGEQYFGPGTRLTVT.

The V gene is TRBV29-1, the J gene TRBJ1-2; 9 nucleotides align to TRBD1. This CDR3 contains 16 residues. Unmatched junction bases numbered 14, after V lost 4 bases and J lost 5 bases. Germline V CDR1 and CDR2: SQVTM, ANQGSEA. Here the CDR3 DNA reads TGCAGCGTTGTCATATATATTCCGGGACAGGGATATGGCTACACCTTC. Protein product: CSVVIYIPGQGYGYTF.

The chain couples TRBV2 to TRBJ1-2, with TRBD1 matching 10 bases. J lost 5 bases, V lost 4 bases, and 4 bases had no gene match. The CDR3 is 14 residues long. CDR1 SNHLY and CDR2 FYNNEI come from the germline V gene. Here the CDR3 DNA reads TGTGCCAGCAGTGTTGGACAGGGGGTGTATGGCTACACCTTC. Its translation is CASSVGQGVYGYTF.

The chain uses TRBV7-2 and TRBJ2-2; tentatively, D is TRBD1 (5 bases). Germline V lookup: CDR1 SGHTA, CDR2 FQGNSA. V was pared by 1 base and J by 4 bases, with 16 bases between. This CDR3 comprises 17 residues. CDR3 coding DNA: TGTGCCAGCAGCTTAGTGGCGGCAGGGTGGGGCACCGGGGAGCTGTTTTTT. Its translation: CASSLVAAGWGTGELFF.

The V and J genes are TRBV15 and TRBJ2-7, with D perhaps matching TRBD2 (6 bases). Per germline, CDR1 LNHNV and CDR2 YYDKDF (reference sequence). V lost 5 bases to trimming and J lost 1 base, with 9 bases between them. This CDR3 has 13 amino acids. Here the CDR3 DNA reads TGTGCCACCAGCGATGGACTATCCTACGAGCAGTACTTC. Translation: CATSDGLSYEQYF.

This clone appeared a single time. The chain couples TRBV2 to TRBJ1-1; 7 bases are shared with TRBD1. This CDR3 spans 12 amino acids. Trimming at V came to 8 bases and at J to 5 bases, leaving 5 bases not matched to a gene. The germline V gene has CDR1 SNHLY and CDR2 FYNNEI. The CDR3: CASVPGGTEAFF. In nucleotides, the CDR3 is TGTGCCAGCGTCCCAGGGGGGACTGAAGCTTTCTTT.

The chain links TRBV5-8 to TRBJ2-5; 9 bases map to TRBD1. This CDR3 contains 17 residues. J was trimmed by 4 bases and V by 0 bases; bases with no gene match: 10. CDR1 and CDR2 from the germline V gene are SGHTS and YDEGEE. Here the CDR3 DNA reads TGTGCCAGCAGCTTGGTCCTCGGGACAGGGTTCCGAGAGACCCAGTACTTC. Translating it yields CASSLVLGTGFRETQYF.

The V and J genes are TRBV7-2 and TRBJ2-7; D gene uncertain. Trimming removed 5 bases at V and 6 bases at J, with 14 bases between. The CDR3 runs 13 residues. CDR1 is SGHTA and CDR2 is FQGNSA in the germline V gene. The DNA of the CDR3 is TGTGCCAGCAGCCCCGGTCTAGTGGGCGAGCAGTACTTC. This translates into CASSPGLVGEQYF.

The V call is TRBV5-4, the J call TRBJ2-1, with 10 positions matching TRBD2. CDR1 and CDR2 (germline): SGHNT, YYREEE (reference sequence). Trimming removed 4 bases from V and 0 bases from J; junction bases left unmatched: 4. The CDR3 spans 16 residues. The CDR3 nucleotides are TGTGCCAGCAGCAATAGCGGGGGGAGCTCCTACAATGAGCAGTTCTTC. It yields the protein CASSNSGGSSYNEQFF.

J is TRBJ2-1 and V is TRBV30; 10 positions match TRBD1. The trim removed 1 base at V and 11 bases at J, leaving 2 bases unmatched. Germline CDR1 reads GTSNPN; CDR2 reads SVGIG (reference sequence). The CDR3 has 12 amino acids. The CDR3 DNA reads TGTGCCTGGAGTGGACAGGGGGCAAAGCAGTTCTTC. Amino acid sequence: CAWSGQGAKQFF.

The CDR3 DNA sequence: TGCAGCGCTGGACTGGGCGATGAGCAGTTCTTC. This encodes CSAGLGDEQFF. The genes are TRBV29-1 and TRBJ2-1; TRBD2 is a possible D gene (5 bases). Germline values: CDR1 SQVTM, CDR2 ANQGSEA. The CDR3 has 11 amino acids. Trimming shortened V by 7 bases and J by 8 bases, and 12 bases separated the two germline ends.